This T cell receptor (beta chain) originates from a study of T cells in Graves' hyperthyroidism and ophthalmopathy. V lost 4 bases and J lost 6; bases outside the gene matches: 7. This CDR3 comprises 14 residues. Germline CDR1 is LNHDA and CDR2 is SQIVND (reference sequence). Only a few counts were recorded for this clonotype. From RNA transcripts, TCR beta CDR3 regions were amplified. First-round RT-PCR targeting the TCR CDR3 was performed with the HTBI primer set. MiXCR, run by TCRdb on the multiplex PCR reads, gives a single entry per CDR3 protein. The sample records about 480,000 distinct CDR3 sequences, around 14% being singletons.

Sequenced input: blood. V gene TRBV19 combines with J gene TRBJ1-2; 8 nucleotides agree with TRBD1. The TCR comes from a woman between 18 and 30 years old with Graves' hyperthyroidism. The CDR3 loop reads CASSKGQGSDGYTF. The CDR3 bases are TGTGCCAGTAGTAAAGGACAGGGCTCCGATGGCTACACCTTC.